These T cell receptor beta chains were read from a single sample in a study of cytomegalovirus exposure and HLA in healthy donors. Sequenced by immunoSEQ multiplex PCR; TCRdb stores in-frame clones only, minus some. The table shows 100,000 or so clones, with around 63% occurring only once. Sequenced sample: PBMCs. These receptors all come from a man aged 25 to 40 in good health and CMV-seronegative. The CDR3 runs from the conserved cysteine through the conserved F or W. D genes are given only for firm matches. Size values are once, few and many counts, or a class for expanded clones, and some rows have none.

length	D	V	J	size	CDR3	DNA
15	TRBD2	TRBV9	TRBJ2-1	.	CASSVGLAGSNEQFF	TGTGCCAGCAGCGTAGGACTAGCGGGAAGCAATGAGCAGTTCTTC
16	TRBD1	TRBV19	TRBJ2-7	few	CASSIDGGQPFYEQYF	TGTGCCAGTAGTATAGATGGGGGACAGCCCTTCTACGAGCAGTACTTC
16	.	TRBV9	TRBJ2-7	.	CASSVGPGIPSYEQYF	TGTGCCAGCAGCGTAGGACCGGGGATCCCATCCTACGAGCAGTACTTC
16	.	TRBV9	TRBJ2-1	.	CASSLRGSYSYNEQFF	TGTGCCAGCAGCCTTCGCGGTTCTTACTCCTACAATGAGCAGTTCTTC
14	.	TRBV7-2	TRBJ2-2	.	CASSLAALQGELFF	TGTGCCAGCAGCTTAGCGGCCCTTCAGGGGGAGCTGTTTTTT
14	.	TRBV11-3	TRBJ2-1	few	CASSVAVLINEQFF	TGTGCCAGCAGCGTAGCGGTGCTGATCAATGAGCAGTTCTTC
19	TRBD2	TRBV9	TRBJ2-3	.	CASSGIGTSGTESTDTQYF	TGTGCCAGCAGCGGGATCGGGACTAGCGGGACGGAAAGCACAGATACGCAGTATTTT
17	.	TRBV4-3	TRBJ1-3	.	CASSQASAGSGGNTIYF	TGCGCCAGCAGCCAAGCCTCGGCCGGAAGCGGAGGAAACACCATATATTTT
14	.	TRBV7-9	TRBJ2-7	.	CASSLTGADYEQYF	TGTGCCAGCAGCTTAACCGGAGCCGACTACGAGCAGTACTTC
14	.	TRBV28	TRBJ2-2	.	CASSSGQNTGELFF	TGTGCCAGCAGTTCGGGACAGAACACCGGGGAGCTGTTTTTT
14	TRBD1	TRBV18	TRBJ1-2	.	CASSPGTEYYGYTF	TGTGCCAGCTCACCCGGGACAGAGTACTATGGCTACACCTTC
14	TRBD1	TRBV5-4	TRBJ1-2	.	CASSLGGGVYGYTF	TGTGCCAGCAGCTTGGGAGGGGGCGTCTATGGCTACACCTTC
14	.	TRBV7-9	TRBJ1-4	.	CASSLERGFEKLFF	TGTGCCAGCAGCTTAGAACGGGGGTTTGAAAAACTGTTTTTT
14	.	TRBV7-9	TRBJ1-1	few	CASSLRGMNTEAFF	TGTGCCAGCAGCTTAAGAGGGATGAACACTGAAGCTTTCTTT
17	TRBD2	TRBV4-2	TRBJ2-1	.	CASSQDTRTSGYNEQFF	TGTGCCAGCAGCCAAGATACCCGGACTAGCGGATACAATGAGCAGTTCTTC
15	TRBD1	TRBV6-6	TRBJ2-2	.	CASSHRDRNTGELFF	TGTGCCAGCAGTCACCGGGACAGGAACACCGGGGAGCTGTTTTTT
17	TRBD2	TRBV2	TRBJ2-7	few	CASSETSGSVVVYEQYF	TGTGCCAGCAGTGAAACTAGCGGGAGTGTGGTTGTCTACGAGCAGTACTTC
14	TRBD1	TRBV27	TRBJ1-2	.	CASRLQGGPYGYTF	TGTGCCAGCAGACTACAGGGGGGGCCGTATGGCTACACCTTC
15	.	TRBV6-1	TRBJ2-7	.	CASSETTGSSYEQYF	TGTGCCAGCAGTGAAACTACAGGGAGCTCCTACGAGCAGTACTTC
15	TRBD1	TRBV13	TRBJ2-2	.	CASSSGQGITGELFF	TGTGCCAGCAGCTCGGGACAGGGGATAACCGGGGAGCTGTTTTTT
16	.	TRBV7-3	TRBJ2-7	once	CASSLNGGSSSYEQYF	TGTGCCAGCAGCTTAAATGGCGGAAGTAGCTCCTACGAGCAGTACTTC
13	.	TRBV30	TRBJ1-2	.	CAWSATGNYGYTF	TGTGCCTGGAGTGCTACAGGGAACTATGGCTACACCTTC
14	.	TRBV4-3	TRBJ1-2	.	CASSQGTDNYGYTF	TGCGCCAGCAGCCAAGGCACTGATAACTATGGCTACACCTTC
14	.	TRBV28	TRBJ1-3	.	CASSSRNSGNTIYF	TGTGCCAGCAGTTCCAGGAACTCTGGAAACACCATATATTTT
14	TRBD1	TRBV19	TRBJ2-5	few	CASSRDRGQETQYF	TGTGCCAGTAGTAGGGACAGGGGGCAAGAGACCCAGTACTTC
13	.	TRBV5-1	TRBJ1-1	.	CASSFTVNTEAFF	TGCGCCAGCAGCTTTACAGTGAACACTGAAGCTTTCTTT
15	.	TRBV19	TRBJ2-7	.	CASSIEFGRGHEQYF	TGTGCCAGTAGTATAGAATTTGGCAGGGGCCACGAGCAGTACTTC
17	TRBD2	TRBV2	TRBJ2-3	few	CASGKWQAGRSTDTQYF	TGTGCCAGCGGGAAGTGGCAAGCGGGAAGGAGCACAGATACGCAGTATTTT
12	.	TRBV7-2	TRBJ1-4	.	CASSLTNEKLFF	TGTGCCAGCAGTCTGACTAATGAAAAACTGTTTTTT
15	TRBD2	TRBV11-3	TRBJ2-1	few	CASSSGTSGSDEQFF	TGTGCCAGCAGCTCCGGGACTAGCGGGAGCGATGAGCAGTTCTTC
16	TRBD2	TRBV6-1	TRBJ2-1	.	CASSARLAGAYNEQFF	TGTGCCAGCAGTGCCCGACTAGCGGGCGCCTACAATGAGCAGTTCTTC
15	.	TRBV9	TRBJ1-2	.	CASSVGDTPNYGYTF	TGTGCCAGCAGCGTAGGGGACACTCCCAACTATGGCTACACCTTC
17	TRBD2	TRBV10-3	TRBJ2-5	.	CAISERVAGTIPETQYF	TGTGCCATCAGTGAGAGAGTAGCGGGGACCATTCCGGAGACCCAGTACTTC
14	.	TRBV7-3	TRBJ2-1	few	CASAPDSSYNEQFF	TGTGCCAGCGCTCCGGACAGCTCCTACAATGAGCAGTTCTTC
14	.	TRBV7-8	TRBJ2-5	.	CASSWFREKETQYF	TGTGCCAGCAGCTGGTTTCGGGAGAAAGAGACCCAGTACTTC
16	TRBD2	TRBV11-2	TRBJ2-4	.	CASSPFSGEAKNIQYF	TGTGCCAGCAGCCCATTCAGCGGGGAGGCCAAAAACATTCAGTACTTC
16	.	TRBV19	TRBJ2-5	.	CASSIENGGYEPTQYF	TGTGCCAGTAGTATCGAAAATGGAGGCTATGAACCGACCCAGTACTTC
14	.	TRBV28	TRBJ1-4	.	CASRPGSPNEKLFF	TGTGCCAGCAGACCCGGGAGCCCTAATGAAAAACTGTTTTTT
14	TRBD2	TRBV15	TRBJ2-1	.	CATSGLAGEDEQFF	TGTGCCACCTCCGGACTAGCGGGAGAGGATGAGCAGTTCTTC
13	TRBD1	TRBV19	TRBJ1-1	.	CASSIDRGTEAFF	TGTGCCAGTAGTATAGACAGGGGGACTGAAGCTTTCTTT
18	TRBD1	TRBV4-1	TRBJ2-7	once	CTSSQVPIRQGGWGEQYF	TGCACCAGCAGCCAAGTGCCGATTCGACAGGGGGGTTGGGGGGAGCAGTACTTC
14	.	TRBV9	TRBJ1-1	few	CASSVGQANTEAFF	TGTGCCAGCAGCGTAGGACAAGCGAACACTGAAGCTTTCTTT
18	TRBD2	TRBV9	TRBJ2-1	.	CASSVDGRSGSGYNEQFF	TGTGCCAGCAGCGTAGATGGTAGGAGCGGGAGTGGGTACAATGAGCAGTTCTTC
16	TRBD2	TRBV5-1	TRBJ2-1	.	CASSLLSSGSPNEQFF	TGCGCCAGCAGCTTGTTGAGTAGCGGGAGCCCCAATGAGCAGTTCTTC
13	.	TRBV27	TRBJ2-5	.	CASKGEYQETQYF	TGTGCCTCCAAGGGGGAGTACCAAGAGACCCAGTACTTC
18	TRBD1	TRBV7-2	TRBJ2-6	.	CASSNLGTGGAGANVLTF	TGTGCCAGCAGCAACCTGGGGACAGGGGGCGCTGGGGCCAACGTCCTGACTTTC
14	TRBD2	TRBV5-4	TRBJ2-7	.	CASSLNSGSYEQYF	TGTGCCAGCAGCTTAAACAGCGGGAGCTACGAGCAGTACTTC
12	.	TRBV13	TRBJ2-7	.	CASSLSGSEQYF	TGTGCCAGCAGCTTATCGGGGAGCGAGCAGTACTTC